One and the same sample provided the 25 T cell receptor beta chains below, sequenced in a study of T cell changes during pregnancy in multiple sclerosis. Here immunoSEQ multiplex PCR was the method, and the copy in TCRdb shows in-frame clones only, minus some. The repertoire holds about 49,000 clones, with roughly 90% as singletons. Material: peripheral blood, obtained after pregnancy. The receptors shown here come from a female donor in good health, enrolled as a control in a pregnancy study.

V and J are TRBV11-2 and TRBJ2-1; D not certain. V was clipped by 4 bases and J by 7 bases, with 14 bases between them. Germline V gene sequence: CDR1 SGHAT, CDR2 FQNNGV. The CDR3 spans 14 residues. In DNA, the CDR3 is TGTGCCAGCAGCTCTACAGCAGGTGTTAATGAGCAGTTCTTC. It translates to CASSSTAGVNEQFF.

The rearrangement links TRBV5-8 to TRBJ2-1; 8 bases align to TRBD2. J gave up 15 bases and V 1 base, and 3 bases lay outside the gene matches. This CDR3 spans 11 amino acids. Germline V gives CDR1 SGHTS, CDR2 YDEGEE. Here the CDR3 reads CASSLLTSVFF. The CDR3 nucleotides read TGTGCCAGCAGCTTGTTGACTAGCGTGTTCTTC.

The chain carries TRBV29-1 and TRBJ2-1, with 9 bases identical to TRBD1. The CDR3 has 17 residues. Germline V gene data show CDR1 as SQVTM and CDR2 as ANQGSEA. The trim removed 7 bases at V and 3 bases at J, leaving 16 bases unmatched. The CDR3: CSGTGQGQPWIYNEQFF. DNA for the CDR3: TGCAGCGGGACGGGACAGGGACAACCCTGGATCTACAATGAGCAGTTCTTC.

This sequence joins TRBV4-1 and TRBJ2-7; TRBD2 matches at 8 bases. CDR1 is MGHRA, CDR2 YSYEKL, per germline. The ends lost 1 base at V and 4 bases at J; junction bases unmatched: 6. This CDR3 comprises 15 residues. CDR3 DNA: TGCGCCAGCAGCCAAGTGCCGGGAGGGACGTACGAGCAGTACTTC. It yields the protein CASSQVPGGTYEQYF.

Worth noting for this clone: The junction departs from germline at one end; a sequencing error may be responsible. J is TRBJ2-7 and V is TRBV5-4; TRBD2 matches at 9 bases. The CDR3 is 14 amino acids. From germline, CDR1 is SGHNT and CDR2 YYREEE (reference sequence). CDR3 sequence (DNA): TGTGCCAGCAGCCTACCGGGACTAGCTTTCCGTGAGCACTTC. Translation gives CASSLPGLAFREHF.

The chain uses TRBV7-2 and TRBJ1-1, with D tentatively TRBD1 (5 bases). The ends were cut back, 2 bases at V and 7 bases at J, with 11 bases in the middle. Germline lookup yields CDR1 SGHTA and CDR2 FQGNSA. The CDR3 spans 13 residues. CDR3 residues: CASSLRGRSEAFF. The CDR3 nucleotides read TGTGCCAGCAGCTTAAGGGGCAGAAGTGAAGCTTTCTTT.

The rearrangement uses TRBV5-1 and TRBJ1-2; D gene unclear. Trimming cost V 5 bases and J 4 bases, with 15 bases left between them. This CDR3 is 14 amino acids long. Germline lookup yields CDR1 SGHRS and CDR2 YFSETQ. DNA of the CDR3: TGCGCCAGCAGTTCCCCGGAGGGCGTCTATGGCTACACCTTC. Its translation: CASSSPEGVYGYTF.

This chain links TRBV6-4 with TRBJ2-3; TRBD2 aligns across 9 bases. V shed 6 bases, J shed 3 bases, and the junction held 4 bases outside the gene matches. The germline CDR1 and CDR2 sequences are MRHNA and SNTAGT. This CDR3 has 14 amino acids. CDR3 residues: CASSPGLATDTQYF. The CDR3 DNA is TGTGCCAGCAGCCCCGGACTAGCGACAGATACGCAGTATTTT.

This rearrangement joins TRBV5-1 to TRBJ2-7, with TRBD2 matching over 7 bases. Germline V gene data show CDR1 as SGHRS and CDR2 as YFSETQ. The V gene end was trimmed by 6 bases and the J gene end by 6 bases; junction bases not matched to a gene: 12. This CDR3 is built from 14 residues. Here the CDR3 reads CASTLGLGAIEQYF. In DNA form, the CDR3 reads TGCGCCAGCACCCTAGGACTAGGAGCGATCGAGCAGTACTTC.

The J gene is TRBJ1-5, the V gene TRBV11-3; 7 positions agree with TRBD1. Germline trimming cut 5 bases from V and 0 bases from J; bases unmatched to any gene: 4. Germline CDR1 and CDR2: SGHNT and YENEEA. The CDR3 is 15 amino acids. The CDR3 region has the DNA TGTGCCAGCAGCCCTCGGACAGGTAGCAATCAGCCCCAGCATTTT. This encodes CASSPRTGSNQPQHF.

The J gene is TRBJ2-2, the V gene TRBV4-1; D is uncertain. V dropped 4 bases and J dropped 4 bases, with 13 bases sitting between them. CDR3 size: 15 residues. Germline V CDR1 and CDR2: MGHRA, YSYEKL. Written as DNA, the CDR3 is TGCGCCAGCAGCCTCCCCCCCCCTCCCACCGGGGAGCTGTTTTTT. Protein: CASSLPPPPTGELFF.

This clone came up a few times. This chain connects TRBV28 to TRBJ1-1, with D possibly TRBD1 on 5 matching bases. Germline lookup yields CDR1 MDHEN and CDR2 SYDVKM. V was pared by 4 bases and J by 5 bases, with 11 bases between. The CDR3 consists of 13 residues. The CDR3 is CASSSDSWTEAFF. As DNA, the CDR3 is TGTGCCAGCAGTTCTGACAGTTGGACTGAAGCTTTCTTT.

The rearrangement uses TRBV19 and TRBJ2-3; TRBD2 agrees at 10 bases. Germline trimming cut 10 bases from V and 2 bases from J; bases unmatched to any gene: 9. Germline CDR1 and CDR2: LNHDA and SQIVND (reference sequence). The CDR3 runs 15 residues. The CDR3 spells CATERGTSDTDTQYF. CDR3 DNA sequence: TGTGCCACCGAGAGGGGGACTAGCGACACAGATACGCAGTATTTT. Looking up the rest from reference TRBV19 and TRBJ2-3 gives the full variable domain: DGGITQSPKYLFRKEGQNVTLSCEQNLNHDAMYWYRQDPGQGLRLIYYSQIVNDFQKGDIAEGYSVSREKKESFPLTVTSAQKNPTAFYLCATERGTSDTDTQYFGPGTRLTVL.

The chain is built from TRBV7-9 and TRBJ1-5; the D gene is possibly TRBD1 (5 bases). Germline V lookup: CDR1 SEHNR, CDR2 FQNEAQ (reference sequence). The CDR3 loop spans 13 amino acids. The V end lost 5 bases, the J end lost 11 bases, and 16 bases lay between the germline ends. The CDR3 loop is CASSLDGGGAQHF. The CDR3 DNA sequence: TGTGCCAGCAGCCTAGACGGCGGGGGGGCCCAGCATTTT.

V is TRBV21-1 and J is TRBJ2-3; the table's D gene call, TRBD2, was not cross checked with the DNA. TRBV21-1 is reported as a pseudogene. The CDR3 has 16 residues. The CDR3 bases are TGTGCCAGCAGCTATGGACTAGCGGGGGACACAGATACGCAGTATTTT. It is translated as CASSYGLAGDTDTQYF.

The chain couples TRBV5-1 to TRBJ1-1; no firm D call. CDR1 is SGHRS, CDR2 YFSETQ, per germline. The ends were cut back, 1 base at V and 5 bases at J, with 9 bases in the middle. There are 13 residues in the CDR3. The CDR3 DNA reads TGCGCCAGCAGCTTGAGCGGTCAGACTGAAGCTTTCTTT. Translating it yields CASSLSGQTEAFF.

V gene TRBV5-1 combines with J gene TRBJ1-2; D may be TRBD1 (6 bases). Germline V gene data show CDR1 as SGHRS and CDR2 as YFSETQ. The CDR3 covers 13 residues. V was pared by 1 base and J by 7 bases, with 11 bases between. CDR3 DNA sequence: TGCGCCAGCAGCTTGAAGGGGGATAGTGGCTACACCTTC. It codes for CASSLKGDSGYTF. The variable domain in full, completed from reference TRBV5-1 and TRBJ1-2, reads KAGVTQTPRYLIKTRGQQVTLSCSPISGHRSVSWYQQTPGQGLQFLFEYFSETQRNKGNFPGRFSGRQFSNSRSEMNVSTLELGDSALYLCASSLKGDSGYTFGSGTRLTVV.

V is TRBV4-1 and J is TRBJ2-1; 10 positions agree with TRBD2. Trimming removed 4 bases from V and 5 bases from J; junction bases left unmatched: 11. Per the germline V gene, CDR1 is MGHRA and CDR2 is YSYEKL. This CDR3 has 17 residues. The CDR3 coding sequence is TGCGCCAGCAGCCTCAAAATACTAGCGGGATACAACAATGAGCAGTTCTTC. Protein product: CASSLKILAGYNNEQFF.

V and J are TRBV6-5 and TRBJ2-3; TRBD2 aligns across 9 bases. The CDR3 spans 15 residues. CDR1 and CDR2 from the germline V gene are MNHEY and SVGAGI. V gave up 7 bases and J gave up 11 bases; unmatched junction bases: 16. The CDR3 region is CASTPVAGGPAGQYF. The CDR3 nucleotides are TGTGCCAGCACCCCTGTCGCGGGGGGGCCTGCGGGGCAGTATTTT.

The V and J genes are TRBV2 and TRBJ2-5; D might be TRBD1 (5 bases). Between the trimmed V and J ends, which lost 2 bases and 1 base, there was a span of 8 bases. This CDR3 comprises 14 residues. Germline V gives CDR1 SNHLY, CDR2 FYNNEI. CDR3 protein: CASSERTSQETQYF. As DNA, the CDR3 is TGTGCCAGCAGTGAACGGACAAGCCAAGAGACCCAGTACTTC.

In this sample, this clone turned up once. The chain couples TRBV18 to TRBJ1-1; D uncertain. Trimming shortened V by 1 base and J by 0 bases, and 15 bases separated the two germline ends. Germline CDR1 is KGHSH and CDR2 is LQKENI. The CDR3 covers 17 residues. As DNA, the CDR3 is TGTGCCAGCTCACCACTAAGTTCGCAGGTCATGAACACTGAAGCTTTCTTT. This translates into CASSPLSSQVMNTEAFF.

V gene TRBV29-1 combines with J gene TRBJ2-1, with TRBD2 as a possible D gene (5 bases). The length of the CDR3 is 13 residues. Germline V gene sequence: CDR1 SQVTM, CDR2 ANQGSEA. With 3 bases removed from V and 6 bases from J, the gap between germline ends came to 12 bases. CDR3 DNA: TGCAGCGTTGACCCAAGGACTGGCAATGAGCAGTTCTTC. This codes for CSVDPRTGNEQFF.

The V gene is TRBV4-3, the J gene TRBJ2-2, with TRBD2 identical over 9 bases. CDR1 and CDR2 (germline): LGHNA, YSLEER. Trimming at V came to 3 bases and at J to 1 base, leaving 3 bases not matched to a gene. The CDR3 is made up of 16 amino acids. The CDR3 bases are TGCGCCAGCAGCCATGCTAGCGGGGTGAACACCGGGGAGCTGTTTTTT. Amino acids: CASSHASGVNTGELFF.

This chain connects TRBV19 to TRBJ1-4, with no clear D. CDR3 length: 15 residues. Trimming took off 1 base at V and 8 bases at J, with 14 bases between the two ends. Germline V lookup: CDR1 LNHDA, CDR2 SQIVND (reference sequence). CDR3 residues: CASSIAGRPDEKLFF. The CDR3 DNA sequence: TGTGCCAGTAGTATAGCGGGTAGGCCTGACGAAAAACTGTTTTTT.

V gene TRBV6-5 combines with J gene TRBJ1-2, with D possibly TRBD1 on 5 matching bases. The germline V and J ends were trimmed by 2 bases and 2 bases, with 9 bases remaining between them. The germline V gene encodes CDR1 MNHEY and CDR2 SVGAGI. The CDR3 has 14 residues. The CDR3 loop is CASSYAGMNYGYTF. The DNA for the CDR3 is TGTGCCAGCAGTTACGCAGGGATGAACTATGGCTACACCTTC.